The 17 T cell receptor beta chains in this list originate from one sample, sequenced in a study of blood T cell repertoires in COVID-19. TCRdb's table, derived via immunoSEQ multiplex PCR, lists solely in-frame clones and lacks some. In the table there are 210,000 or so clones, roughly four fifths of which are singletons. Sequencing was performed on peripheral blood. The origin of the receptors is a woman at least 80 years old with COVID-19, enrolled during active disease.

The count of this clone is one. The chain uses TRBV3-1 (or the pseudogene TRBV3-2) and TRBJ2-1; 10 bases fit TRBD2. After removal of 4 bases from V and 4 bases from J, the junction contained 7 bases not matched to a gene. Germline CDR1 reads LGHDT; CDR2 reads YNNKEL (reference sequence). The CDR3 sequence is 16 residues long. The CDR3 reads CASSRPLAGSYNEQFF. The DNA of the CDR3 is TGTGCCAGCAGCCGACCACTAGCGGGGTCGTACAATGAGCAGTTCTTC.

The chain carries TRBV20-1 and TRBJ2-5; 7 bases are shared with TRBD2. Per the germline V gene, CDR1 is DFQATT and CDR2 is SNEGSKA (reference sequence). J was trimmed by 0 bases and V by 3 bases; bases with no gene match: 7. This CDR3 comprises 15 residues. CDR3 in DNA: TGCAGTGCTAGTAATCTAGCGGTGTACCAAGAGACCCAGTACTTC. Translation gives CSASNLAVYQETQYF.

CDR3 region: CSAGRRDRGYNEQFF. CDR3 nucleotides: TGCAGCGCAGGGCGTCGGGACAGGGGCTACAATGAGCAGTTCTTC. The chain links TRBV29-1 to TRBJ2-1; 10 bases are a match to TRBD1. With 7 bases clipped from V and 3 bases from J, the junction kept 9 bases outside the gene matches. Per the germline V gene, CDR1 is SQVTM and CDR2 is ANQGSEA. This CDR3 contains 15 residues.

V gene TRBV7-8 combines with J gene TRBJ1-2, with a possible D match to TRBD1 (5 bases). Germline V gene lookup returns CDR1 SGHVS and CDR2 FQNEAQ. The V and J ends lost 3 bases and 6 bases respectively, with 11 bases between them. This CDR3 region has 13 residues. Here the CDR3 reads CASSFGREDGYTF. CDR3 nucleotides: TGTGCCAGCAGCTTCGGCAGGGAAGATGGCTACACCTTC.

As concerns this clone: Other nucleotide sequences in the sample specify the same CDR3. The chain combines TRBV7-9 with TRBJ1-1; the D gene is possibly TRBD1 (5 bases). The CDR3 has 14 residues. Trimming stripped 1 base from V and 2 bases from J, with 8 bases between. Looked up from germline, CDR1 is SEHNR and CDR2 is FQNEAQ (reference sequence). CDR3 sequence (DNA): TGTGCCAGCAGCTTAGACCAGGGCAACACTGAAGCTTTCTTT. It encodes CASSLDQGNTEAFF.

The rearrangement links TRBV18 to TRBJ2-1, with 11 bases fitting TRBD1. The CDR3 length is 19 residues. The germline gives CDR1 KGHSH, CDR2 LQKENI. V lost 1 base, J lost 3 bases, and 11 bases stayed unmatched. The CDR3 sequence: CASSPRWTGGDLIYNEQFF. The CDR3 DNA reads TGTGCCAGCTCACCACGATGGACAGGGGGCGACTTAATCTACAATGAGCAGTTCTTC.

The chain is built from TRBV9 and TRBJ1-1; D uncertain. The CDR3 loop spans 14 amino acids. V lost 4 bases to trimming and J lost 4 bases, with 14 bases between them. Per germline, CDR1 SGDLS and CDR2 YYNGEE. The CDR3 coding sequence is TGTGCCAGCAGCCCATTTCTTCTGGCCACTGAAGCTTTCTTT. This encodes CASSPFLLATEAFF.

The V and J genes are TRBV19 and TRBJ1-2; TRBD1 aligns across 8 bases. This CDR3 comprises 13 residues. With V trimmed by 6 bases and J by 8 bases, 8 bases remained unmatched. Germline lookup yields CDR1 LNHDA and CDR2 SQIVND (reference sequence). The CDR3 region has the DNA TGTGCCAGTAGGCGAGGACAGGGCACCGGCTACACCTTC. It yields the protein CASRRGQGTGYTF.

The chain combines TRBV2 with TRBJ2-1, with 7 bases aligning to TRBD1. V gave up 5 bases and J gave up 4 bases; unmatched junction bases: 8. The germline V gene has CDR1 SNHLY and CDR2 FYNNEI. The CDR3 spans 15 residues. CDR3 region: CASSLQGSVYNEQFF. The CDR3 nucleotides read TGTGCCAGCAGTTTACAGGGGAGTGTATACAATGAGCAGTTCTTC.

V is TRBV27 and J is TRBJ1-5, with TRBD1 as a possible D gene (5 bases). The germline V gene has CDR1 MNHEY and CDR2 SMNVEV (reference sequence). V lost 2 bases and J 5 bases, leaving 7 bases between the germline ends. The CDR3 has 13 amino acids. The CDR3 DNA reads TGTGCCAGCAGTTTACAGGGCGATCAGCCCCAGCATTTT. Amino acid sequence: CASSLQGDQPQHF.

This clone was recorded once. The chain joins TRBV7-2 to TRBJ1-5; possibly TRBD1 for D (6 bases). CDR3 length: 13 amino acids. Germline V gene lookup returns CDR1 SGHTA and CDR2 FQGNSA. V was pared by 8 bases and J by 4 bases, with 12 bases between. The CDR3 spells CASGVGGNQPQHF. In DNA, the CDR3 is TGTGCCAGCGGGGTAGGGGGAAATCAGCCCCAGCATTTT.

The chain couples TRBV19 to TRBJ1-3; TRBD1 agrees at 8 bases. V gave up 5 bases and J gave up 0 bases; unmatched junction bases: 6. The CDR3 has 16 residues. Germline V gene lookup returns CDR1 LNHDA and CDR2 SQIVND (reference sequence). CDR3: CASSLDRAFSGNTIYF. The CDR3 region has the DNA TGTGCCAGTAGTTTGGACAGGGCCTTCTCTGGAAACACCATATATTTT.

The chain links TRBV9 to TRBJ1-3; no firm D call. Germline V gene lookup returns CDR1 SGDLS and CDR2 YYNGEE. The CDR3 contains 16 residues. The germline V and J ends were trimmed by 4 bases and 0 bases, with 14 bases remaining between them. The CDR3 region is CASSYIDNLSGNTIYF. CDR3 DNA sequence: TGTGCCAGCAGCTATATCGACAACCTCTCTGGAAACACCATATATTTT.

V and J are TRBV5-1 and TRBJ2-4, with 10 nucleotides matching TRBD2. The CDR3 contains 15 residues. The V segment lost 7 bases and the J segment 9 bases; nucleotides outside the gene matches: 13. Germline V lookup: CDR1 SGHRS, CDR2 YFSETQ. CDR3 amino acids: CASSPQAGGPGIQYF. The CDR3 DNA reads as TGCGCCAGCTCCCCCCAAGCGGGGGGGCCGGGCATTCAGTACTTC.

CDR3 sequence (DNA): TGTGCCAGCAGTTACTCGTTTCTGAGCCTCCAAGAGACCCAGTACTTC. This translates into CASSYSFLSLQETQYF. V and J are TRBV6-5 and TRBJ2-5; D is ambiguous. The CDR3 totals 16 residues. The V and J ends lost 0 bases and 1 base respectively, with 12 bases between them. Per the germline V gene, CDR1 is MNHEY and CDR2 is SVGAGI.

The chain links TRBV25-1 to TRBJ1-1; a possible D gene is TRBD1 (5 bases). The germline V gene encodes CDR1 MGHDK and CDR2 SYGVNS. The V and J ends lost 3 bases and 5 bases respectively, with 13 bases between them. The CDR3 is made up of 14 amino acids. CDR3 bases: TGTGCCAGCAGTGAGTACCAGGAGGGGACTGAAGCTTTCTTT. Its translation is CASSEYQEGTEAFF. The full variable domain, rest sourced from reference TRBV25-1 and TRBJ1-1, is EADIYQTPRYLVIGTGKKITLECSQTMGHDKMYWYQQDPGMELHLIHYSYGVNSTEKGDLSSESTVSRIRTEHFPLTLESARPSHTSQYLCASSEYQEGTEAFFGQGTRLTVV.

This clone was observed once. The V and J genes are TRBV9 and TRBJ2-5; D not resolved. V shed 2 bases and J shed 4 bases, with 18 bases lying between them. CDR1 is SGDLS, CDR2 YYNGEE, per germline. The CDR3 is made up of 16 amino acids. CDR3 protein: CASSVQPASLGETQYF. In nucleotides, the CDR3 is TGTGCCAGCAGCGTCCAACCCGCCTCCCTAGGAGAGACCCAGTACTTC. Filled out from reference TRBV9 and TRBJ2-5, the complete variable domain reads DSGVTQTPKHLITATGQRVTLRCSPRSGDLSVYWYQQSLDQGLQFLIQYYNGEERAKGNILERFSAQQFPDLHSELNLSSLELGDSALYFCASSVQPASLGETQYFGPGTRLLVL.